The TCR beta chain under discussion was sequenced for a study of tumor T cells in aggressive B-cell lymphoma (dated 2017 in TCRdb). Details on this clone: Its cognate antigen has yet to be identified. The input lacks base qualities; no much larger clone sits a single base away.

The CDR3 contains 15 residues, cysteine and phenylalanine counted. The CDR3 DNA has 45 bases and is translated from base 1. According to the germline V gene (reference sequence), CDR1 reads LNHNV and CDR2 reads YYDKDF. V and J are truncated by 0 bases and 5 bases respectively, leaving an intervening sequence of 11 bases. Library preparation was by the immunoSEQ multiplex PCR assay. The source is immuneACCESS, and TCRdb retained only in-frame sequences with V and J called. Part of the clones is not carried over; for the studies checked, unresolved V genes explain less than half of this, and the remainder is unexplained. Recorded for this sample are some 2,400 clones; 82% of them occurred a single time. The top ten hold 3.5% to 4.5% of the sample.

The chain is encoded by TRBV15 joined to TRBJ1-5; TRBD1 could be the D gene, as 5 bases match. The specimen was tumor tissue. This receptor was taken from an adult with diffuse large B cell lymphoma. The CDR3 reads CATSRDLDNDQPQHF. The DNA sequence reads TGTGCCACCAGCAGAGATTTGGACAATGATCAGCCCCAGCATTTT.